This TCR beta chain was captured by sequencing in a study of blood T cell repertoires in COVID-19. Profiling relied on immunoSEQ multiplex PCR, and the TCRdb table lists in-frame clones only, not all of them. The table has over 200,000 clones, 70% to 90% seen once. CDR3 length equals 16 residues. In germline, CDR1 is SGHNT, CDR2 YENEEA. J lost 1 base, V lost 5 bases, and 5 bases had no gene match. The TCR comes from a man aged 25-45 years who had recovered from COVID-19. The sample comprised PBMCs or T cells enriched from blood (not recorded which). The genes are TRBV11-3 and TRBJ2-3; 11 bases agree with TRBD2. The CDR3 loop reads CASSRIAGGGTDTQYF. In nucleotides, the CDR3 is TGTGCCAGCAGCAGAATAGCGGGGGGGGGCACAGATACGCAGTATTTT. The full variable domain, with the rest looked up from reference TRBV11-3 and TRBJ2-3, is EAGVVQSPRYKIIEKKQPVAFWCNPISGHNTLYWYLQNLGQGPELLIRYENEEAVDDSQLPKDRFSAERLKGVDSTLKIQPAELGDSAVYLCASSRIAGGGTDTQYFGPGTRLTVL.